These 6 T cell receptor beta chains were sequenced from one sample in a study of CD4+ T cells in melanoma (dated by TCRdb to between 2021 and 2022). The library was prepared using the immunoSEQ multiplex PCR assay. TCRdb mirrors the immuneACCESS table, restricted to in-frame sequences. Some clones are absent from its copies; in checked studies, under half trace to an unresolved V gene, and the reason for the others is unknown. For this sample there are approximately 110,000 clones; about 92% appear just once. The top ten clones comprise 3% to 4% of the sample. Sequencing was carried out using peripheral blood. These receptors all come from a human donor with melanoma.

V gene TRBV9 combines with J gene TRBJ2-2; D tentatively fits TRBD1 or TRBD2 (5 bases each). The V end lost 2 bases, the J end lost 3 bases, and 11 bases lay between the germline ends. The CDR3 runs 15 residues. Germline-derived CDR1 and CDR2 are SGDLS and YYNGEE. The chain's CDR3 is CASSVLGTHTGELFF. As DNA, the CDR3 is TGTGCCAGCAGCGTCTTGGGGACCCACACCGGGGAGCTGTTTTTT.

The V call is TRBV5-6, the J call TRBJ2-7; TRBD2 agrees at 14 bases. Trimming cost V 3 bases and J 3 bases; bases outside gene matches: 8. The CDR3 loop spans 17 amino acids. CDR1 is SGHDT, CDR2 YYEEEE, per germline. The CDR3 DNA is TGTGCCAGCAGCTGGTTAACTGGACTAGCGGGAGGCTACGAGCAGTACTTC. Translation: CASSWLTGLAGGYEQYF. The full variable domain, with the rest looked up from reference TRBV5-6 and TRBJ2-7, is DAGVTQSPTHLIKTRGQQVTLRCSPKSGHDTVSWYQQALGQGPQFIFQYYEEEERQRGNFPDRFSGHQFPNYSSELNVNALLLGDSALYLCASSWLTGLAGGYEQYFGPGTRLTVT.

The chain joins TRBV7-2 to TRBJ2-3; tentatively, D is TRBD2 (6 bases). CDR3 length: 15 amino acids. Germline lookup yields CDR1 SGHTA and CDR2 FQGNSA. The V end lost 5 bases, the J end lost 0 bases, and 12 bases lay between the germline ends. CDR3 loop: CASSLLADSTDTQYF. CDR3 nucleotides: TGTGCCAGCAGCCTGTTAGCGGATAGCACAGATACGCAGTATTTT.

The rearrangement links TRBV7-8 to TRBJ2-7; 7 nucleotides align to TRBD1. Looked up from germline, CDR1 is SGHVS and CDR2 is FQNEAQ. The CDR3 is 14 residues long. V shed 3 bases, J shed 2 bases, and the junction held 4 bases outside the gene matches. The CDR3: CASSFRGNPYEQYF. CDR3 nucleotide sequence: TGTGCCAGCAGCTTCAGGGGGAACCCCTACGAGCAGTACTTC.

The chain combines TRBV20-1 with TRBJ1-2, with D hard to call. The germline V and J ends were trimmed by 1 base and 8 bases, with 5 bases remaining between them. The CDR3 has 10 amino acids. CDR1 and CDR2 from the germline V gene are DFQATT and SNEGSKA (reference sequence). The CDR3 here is CSARGGGYTF. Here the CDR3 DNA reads TGCAGTGCTAGAGGTGGGGGCTACACCTTC.

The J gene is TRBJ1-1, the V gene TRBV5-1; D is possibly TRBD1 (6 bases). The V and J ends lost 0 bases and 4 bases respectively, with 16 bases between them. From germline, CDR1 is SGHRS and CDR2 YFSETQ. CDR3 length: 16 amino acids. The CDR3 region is CASSLAPGAGITEAFF. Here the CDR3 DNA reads TGCGCCAGCAGCTTGGCACCGGGGGCAGGGATCACTGAAGCTTTCTTT.